This T cell receptor beta chain was captured in a study of blood T cell repertoires in COVID-19 (dated by TCRdb to about 2020). About the investigation overall: Samples covering the acute and convalescent phases of COVID-19 were provided by collaborators in the United States, Italy and Spain. The material from the prospective study consisted of cDNA or gDNA derived from T cells, B-cell-depleted T cells, or PBMCs. Subjects who had been exposed to COVID-19, were actively infected with it, or had recovered from it provided the deeply sampled blood TCRbeta repertoires that made up the dataset. A freely available public database, intended as a resource for researchers studying the immune response to SARS-CoV-2, is where the repertoires were released. The samples were drawn from the first 160 participants of the ongoing ImmuneRACE study and from 1,254 subjects provided by 6 global collaborators. A de-identified subject ID, COVID-19 status, age in years and sex were almost always included in the sample metadata. Where HLA class I and class II types were available, the types were taken from metadata supplied by the sample provider, not from assay-based typing. The investigation overall reported the following: The quantity of clinical and demographic metadata differed by source and by participant and was supplied without curation.

This clone was observed at least ten times. Its recognized antigen is unknown. No base-level quality is on record; no much larger clone is a single base apart. TCRbeta CDR3 regions were amplified from genomic DNA by means of the immunoSEQ Assay, a bias-controlled multiplex PCR. The study's own analysis went as follows. The number of nucleated cells in each sample was estimated from the amplification of reference gene primers within the assay. To quantify the absolute abundance of each unique TCRbeta CDR3 rearrangement, sequence reads were collapsed and filtered. Productive Simpson clonality was computed per sample as the square root of Simpson's diversity index over productive rearrangements. What TCRdb holds here is the immuneACCESS table cut down to in-frame rearrangements. Part of the clones is not present; checked against another copy, under half of the missing clones reflect an unresolved V gene, and the others are unexplained. V, J and clone size derive from that table, while D and trimming were established from the DNA sequence. The sample profile shows around 130,000 clones; 84% of them were found once. Roughly 13% of the sample belongs to the ten largest clones.

Each collaborating institution followed its own protocols to collect whole blood in K2EDTA tubes. Collaborator samples were shipped for TCRbeta analysis as frozen whole blood, isolated PBMCs, or DNA extracted from either sample type. The germline V gene provides CDR1 SNHLY and CDR2 FYNNEI. The CDR3 holds 12 amino acids from the cysteine to the phenylalanine. Kept here is only the CDR3 DNA, which spans 36 bases and is read in frame from base 1. The trim is 8 bases for V and 11 bases for J, with a gap of 18 bases between the germline ends. Recombination joined TRBV2 with TRBJ1-1; TRBD1 might be the D gene, on 6 matching bases. What was sequenced was peripheral blood. The origin of this receptor is a human donor in a cohort sampled during active COVID-19. This receptor has the CDR3 CASPVAGAAAFF. The DNA reads TGTGCCAGCCCGGTTGCAGGGGCAGCGGCTTTCTTT.